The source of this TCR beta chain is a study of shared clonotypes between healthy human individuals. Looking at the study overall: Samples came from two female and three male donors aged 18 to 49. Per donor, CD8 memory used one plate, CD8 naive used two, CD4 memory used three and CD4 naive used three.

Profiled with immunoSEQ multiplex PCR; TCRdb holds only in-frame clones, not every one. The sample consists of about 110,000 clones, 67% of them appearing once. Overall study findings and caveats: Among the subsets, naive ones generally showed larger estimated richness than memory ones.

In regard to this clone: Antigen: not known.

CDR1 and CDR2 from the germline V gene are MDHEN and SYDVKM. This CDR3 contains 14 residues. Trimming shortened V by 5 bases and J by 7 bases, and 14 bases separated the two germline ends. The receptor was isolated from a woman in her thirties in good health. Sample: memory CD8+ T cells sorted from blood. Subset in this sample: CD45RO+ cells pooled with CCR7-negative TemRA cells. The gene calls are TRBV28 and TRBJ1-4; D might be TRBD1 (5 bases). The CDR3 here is CASSITGGGEKLFF. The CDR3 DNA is TGTGCCAGCAGTATAACAGGTGGCGGTGAAAAACTGTTTTTT.